The sequence of this T cell receptor (beta chain) was determined in a study of T cells in Graves' hyperthyroidism and ophthalmopathy. This CDR3 is built from 16 residues. Germline CDR1 is SGHAT and CDR2 is FQNNGV. Trimming took off 1 base at V and 1 base at J, with 13 bases between the two ends. PBMCs were obtained from 9.5 to 10 ml fresh peripheral blood. From RNA transcripts, TCR beta CDR3 regions were amplified. First-round RT-PCR of the TCR CDR3 relied on the HTBI primer set. TCRdb itself ran the multiplex PCR reads through MiXCR, one entry per CDR3 protein. The data show about 380,000 distinct CDR3 sequences, roughly 12% seen once.

The TCR originated in a man aged 25 to 45 with Graves' hyperthyroidism that later progressed to Graves' ophthalmopathy. The V gene is TRBV11-2, the J gene TRBJ1-1; D remains ambiguous. Input material: blood. The DNA of the CDR3 is TGTGCCAGCAGCTTAGCGCGGGGAATCGGGAACACTGAAGCTTTCTTT. Translation gives CASSLARGIGNTEAFF.